The 32 T cell receptor beta chains below all came from one sample that was sequenced in a study of blood T cell repertoires in COVID-19 (dated by TCRdb to 2020 to 2022). Libraries came from the immunoSEQ multiplex PCR assay. The source is immuneACCESS, and TCRdb retained only in-frame sequences with V and J called. Part of the clones is not carried over; for the studies checked, unresolved V genes explain less than half of this, and the remainder is unexplained. The sample profile shows 35,000 to 50,000 clones; 70% to 90% of them were found once. Roughly 13% of the sample is held by the ten biggest clonotypes. Sequenced input: peripheral blood. The source is a woman between 70 and 85 years old in a cohort sampled during active COVID-19.

The chain joins TRBV23-1 to TRBJ2-3, with TRBD2 matching over 11 bases. TRBV23-1 is an ORF, and what it does is uncertain. The V gene end was trimmed by 2 bases and the J gene end by 4 bases; junction bases not matched to a gene: 5. The CDR3 loop spans 16 amino acids. The CDR3 reads CASSQQLAGEADTQYF. Here the CDR3 DNA reads TGCGCCAGCAGTCAACAACTAGCGGGAGAGGCAGATACGCAGTATTTT.

V and J are TRBV21-1 and TRBJ2-7; the table calls TRBD2, which could not be checked here. TRBV21-1 is marked as a pseudogene. This CDR3 spans 16 amino acids. CDR3 nucleotides: TGTGCCTTTCGGCGCGGGCACACCATCCTAGGATACGAGCAGTACTTC. It translates to CAFRRGHTILGYEQYF.

The chain has TRBV21-1 and TRBJ1-1; the table assigns TRBD1, which was not confirmed against the DNA. TRBV21-1 is shown as a pseudogene. There are 16 residues in the CDR3. The CDR3 loop is CASSADRGLEDTEAFF. The DNA for the CDR3 is TGTGCCAGCAGCGCTGACAGGGGGCTGGAGGACACTGAAGCTTTCTTT.

The chain has TRBV28 and TRBJ1-2; 9 bases map to TRBD1. V shed 11 bases, J shed 6 bases, and the junction held 16 bases outside the gene matches. The CDR3 totals 15 residues. Germline CDR1 MDHEN, CDR2 SYDVKM. DNA of the CDR3: TGTGCCGCGAGTCCGGGCGGACAGGGGATTGATGGCTACACCTTC. Protein sequence: CAASPGGQGIDGYTF.

The genes are TRBV24-1 and TRBJ2-1, with 11 bases that match TRBD2. Germline trimming cut 4 bases from V and 8 bases from J; bases unmatched to any gene: 12. The CDR3 loop spans 17 amino acids. Germline values: CDR1 KGHDR, CDR2 SFDVKD. The CDR3, as DNA: TGTGCCACCAGTGACCGTGGGCTAGCGGGAGGTAGGTATGAGCAGTTCTTC. Protein: CATSDRGLAGGRYEQFF.

The gene calls are TRBV29-1 and TRBJ1-2; D call uncertain. The CDR3 has 11 residues. Germline values: CDR1 SQVTM, CDR2 ANQGSEA. The ends were cut back, 2 bases at V and 5 bases at J, with 6 bases in the middle. CDR3 nucleotide sequence: TGCAGCGTTGAACACAGTTATGGCTACACCTTC. Protein: CSVEHSYGYTF.

This clone was observed a handful of times. The junction departs from the called germline gene at one end, perhaps through a read error. The rearrangement joins TRBV6-5 to TRBJ2-3; 11 positions agree with TRBD1. The CDR3 is 14 residues long. Germline V gene sequence: CDR1 MNHEY, CDR2 SVGAGI. The CDR3 reads CASNRDRGDSLWGF. The CDR3 DNA reads as TGTGCCAGCAATCGGGACAGGGGGGACTCCCTATGGGGTTTT.

This clone appeared a single time. The chain has TRBV18 and TRBJ1-1; 7 bases fit TRBD1. Germline V gene data show CDR1 as KGHSH and CDR2 as LQKENI. V was pared by 2 bases and J by 1 base, with 1 base of the junction left unmatched. The CDR3 has 14 amino acids. The CDR3 DNA sequence: TGTGCCAGCTCACCAACAGGGGCGAACACTGAAGCTTTCTTT. Encoded protein: CASSPTGANTEAFF.

The chain joins TRBV9 to TRBJ2-1; D is perhaps TRBD2 (6 bases). There are 16 residues in the CDR3. Germline V CDR1 and CDR2: SGDLS, YYNGEE. Trimming stripped 3 bases from V and 6 bases from J, with 19 bases between. The CDR3 sequence is CASSAILAAPTNEQFF. The CDR3 bases are TGTGCCAGCAGCGCAATACTAGCAGCCCCCACCAATGAGCAGTTCTTC.

This chain uses TRBV28 with TRBJ2-7, with TRBD2 identical over 7 bases. CDR1 is MDHEN, CDR2 SYDVKM, per germline. The CDR3 runs to 16 residues. V shed 5 bases, J shed 0 bases, and the junction held 10 bases outside the gene matches. The CDR3 loop is CASSPWGGRTSYEQYF. CDR3 DNA: TGTGCCAGCAGTCCCTGGGGGGGACGGACCTCCTACGAGCAGTACTTC.

The DNA for the CDR3 is TGCGCCACCCGGGACAGGGGGCAGGGGGGGACGCAGTATTTT. Encoded protein: CATRDRGQGGTQYF. The J gene is TRBJ2-3, the V gene TRBV10-2, with 12 positions matching TRBD1. With V trimmed by 10 bases and J by 9 bases, 11 bases remained unmatched. This CDR3 region has 14 residues. Germline-derived CDR1 and CDR2 are WSHSY and SAAADI.

The chain combines TRBV11-2 with TRBJ2-7, with 10 bases aligning to TRBD1. Trimming removed 5 bases from V and 2 bases from J; junction bases left unmatched: 9. Per the germline V gene, CDR1 is SGHAT and CDR2 is FQNNGV. The length of the CDR3 is 16 residues. The CDR3 DNA is TGTGCCAGCAGCCCTTTGGGACAGGGGAACACCTACGAGCAGTACTTC. Residues: CASSPLGQGNTYEQYF.

The genes are TRBV21-1 and TRBJ1-2. TRBV21-1 is annotated as a pseudogene. There are 13 residues in the CDR3. CDR3 in DNA: TGTGCCAGCAGCCATCCGGTCTTATGTGGCTACACCTTC. Its translation: CASSHPVLCGYTF.

The genes are TRBV5-1 and TRBJ2-7; TRBD1 aligns across 8 bases. The J segment lost 7 bases and the V segment lost 0 bases, leaving 12 bases of the junction unmatched. The germline V gene has CDR1 SGHRS and CDR2 YFSETQ. CDR3 size: 16 residues. As DNA, the CDR3 is TGCGCCAGCAGCTTGGCCGCGACAGGGGAAATTGGGGAGCAGTACTTC. This sequence encodes CASSLAATGEIGEQYF.

The chain combines TRBV18 with TRBJ2-2, with 7 bases matching TRBD1. Per germline, CDR1 KGHSH and CDR2 LQKENI. The CDR3 has 15 amino acids. The junction had 5 bases not matched to a gene; V was cut back by 2 bases and J by 5 bases. CDR3 amino acids: CASSPTGAPTGELFF. Here the CDR3 DNA reads TGTGCCAGCTCACCAACAGGGGCTCCGACCGGGGAGCTGTTTTTT.

The chain has TRBV15 and TRBJ2-3; 10 bases are a match to TRBD1. The germline V gene encodes CDR1 LNHNV and CDR2 YYDKDF (reference sequence). The CDR3 covers 16 residues. V shed 5 bases, J shed 6 bases, and the junction held 11 bases outside the gene matches. Here the CDR3 reads CATSGGRDRGSDTQYF. DNA for the CDR3: TGTGCCACCAGCGGAGGCCGGGACAGGGGATCCGATACGCAGTATTTT. The whole variable domain, filled in from reference TRBV15 and TRBJ2-3, reads DAMVIQNPRYQVTQFGKPVTLSCSQTLNHNVMYWYQQKSSQAPKLLFHYYDKDFNNEADTPDNFQSRRPNTSFCFLDIRSPGLGDTAMYLCATSGGRDRGSDTQYFGPGTRLTVL.

The rearrangement links TRBV29-1 to TRBJ2-1; weak D call: TRBD2 (7 bases). CDR1 and CDR2 (germline): SQVTM, ANQGSEA. The CDR3 runs to 14 residues. V was pared by 4 bases and J by 6 bases, with 16 bases between. This CDR3 is CSVGTGGAGNEQFF. The CDR3 DNA reads as TGCAGCGTTGGAACGGGGGGCGCGGGCAATGAGCAGTTCTTC.

This sequence joins TRBV18 and TRBJ2-7; maybe TRBD2 (5 bases). The germline V gene encodes CDR1 KGHSH and CDR2 LQKENI. The V end was cut by 3 bases, the J end by 6 bases, with 15 bases between. The CDR3 covers 14 residues. The CDR3 coding sequence is TGTGCCAGCTCACCTACGGTGGGAGAGAGCGAGCAGTACTTC. It yields the protein CASSPTVGESEQYF.

This chain connects TRBV19 to TRBJ1-1; TRBD1 might be the D (5 bases). This CDR3 region has 14 residues. Per germline, CDR1 LNHDA and CDR2 SQIVND (reference sequence). Trimming cost V 6 bases and J 0 bases, with 11 bases left between them. The CDR3 coding sequence is TGTGCCAGTAGATCTCAGGGCTTGAACACTGAAGCTTTCTTT. Translated: CASRSQGLNTEAFF.

The genes are TRBV6-6 and TRBJ2-1; 7 bases map to TRBD1. Germline CDR1 MNHNY, CDR2 SVGAGI (reference sequence). The CDR3 totals 16 residues. With 2 bases clipped from V and 5 bases from J, the junction kept 9 bases outside the gene matches. CDR3 coding DNA: TGTGCCAGCAGTTACGCGACAGGGCAGGGCAACAATGAGCAGTTCTTC. Translation gives CASSYATGQGNNEQFF.

This clone has just one count. The rearrangement uses TRBV11-2 and TRBJ2-7, with D maybe TRBD2 (7 bases). The germline CDR1 and CDR2 sequences are SGHAT and FQNNGV. Trimming removed 5 bases from V and 6 bases from J, with 17 bases in between. The CDR3 spans 14 residues. The CDR3, as DNA: TGTGCCAGCAGCCCCACTAGGGGGGGCCCCGAGCAGTACTTC. It is translated as CASSPTRGGPEQYF.

This chain joins TRBV7-2 and TRBJ1-2; D may be TRBD1 (6 bases). The CDR3 has 15 residues. Trimming removed 5 bases at V and 6 bases at J, with 19 bases between. Germline lookup yields CDR1 SGHTA and CDR2 FQGNSA. The CDR3 bases are TGTGCCAGCAGCACAGATTTAGGACAGTTAAATGGCTACACCTTC. Translation: CASSTDLGQLNGYTF. The whole variable domain, filled in from reference TRBV7-2 and TRBJ1-2, reads GAGVSQSPSNKVTEKGKDVELRCDPISGHTALYWYRQSLGQGLEFLIYFQGNSAPDKSGLPSDRFSAERTGGSVSTLTIQRTQQEDSAVYLCASSTDLGQLNGYTFGSGTRLTVV.

This clone turned up a few times. This chain joins TRBV7-9 and TRBJ2-5; TRBD1 matches 7 bases. Germline values: CDR1 SEHNR, CDR2 FQNEAQ (reference sequence). Unmatched junction bases numbered 2, after V lost 3 bases and J lost 1 base. The CDR3 length is 14 residues. The chain's CDR3 is CASSFTGVQETQYF. CDR3 coding DNA: TGTGCCAGCAGCTTTACAGGGGTCCAAGAGACCCAGTACTTC. The full variable domain, rest sourced from reference TRBV7-9 and TRBJ2-5, is DTGVSQNPRHKITKRGQNVTFRCDPISEHNRLYWYRQTLGQGPEFLTYFQNEAQLEKSRLLSDRFSAERPKGSFSTLEIQRTEQGDSAMYLCASSFTGVQETQYFGPGTRLLVL.

This clone was recorded a few times. CDR3 region: CAIGRGDYSPLHF. The CDR3 bases are TGTGCCATCGGAAGGGGTGATTATTCACCCCTCCACTTT. The chain is built from TRBV10-3 and TRBJ1-6; weak D call: TRBD1 (5 bases). This CDR3 has 13 residues. Deletions cut 8 bases from V and 8 bases from J, with 13 bases between. CDR1 is ENHRY, CDR2 SYGVKD, per germline.

The chain recombines TRBV5-4 with TRBJ2-5; TRBD1 agrees at 10 bases. The germline V gene encodes CDR1 SGHNT and CDR2 YYREEE (reference sequence). The CDR3 is 15 residues long. Trimming removed 1 base from V and 5 bases from J; junction bases left unmatched: 5. The CDR3 DNA is TGTGCCAGCAGCTTGCGACAGGGGGCACGGGAGACCCAGTACTTC. Amino acid sequence: CASSLRQGARETQYF.

This chain uses TRBV15 with TRBJ1-1, with D hard to call. V lost 1 base to trimming and J lost 5 bases, with 11 bases between them. The CDR3 spans 14 residues. CDR1 and CDR2 (germline): LNHNV, YYDKDF (reference sequence). The CDR3 spells CATSRVQLRTEAFF. CDR3 sequence (DNA): TGTGCCACCAGCAGAGTTCAGCTGAGGACTGAAGCTTTCTTT.

The V and J genes are TRBV20-1 and TRBJ2-5; TRBD2 is a possible D gene (5 bases). The length of the CDR3 is 11 residues. The V gene's germline CDR1 is DFQATT and CDR2 SNEGSKA (reference sequence). Trimming took 6 bases from V and 5 from J, leaving 10 bases between them. The CDR3 loop is CSAPRRETQYF. The CDR3 nucleotides are TGCAGTGCCCCCAGGAGGGAGACCCAGTACTTC.

The chain links TRBV6-6 to TRBJ1-3; D is possibly TRBD1 (6 bases). V lost 2 bases, J lost 3 bases, and 11 bases lay in between. The CDR3 covers 15 residues. Germline values: CDR1 MNHNY, CDR2 SVGAGI (reference sequence). The CDR3 DNA is TGTGCCAGCAGTTACGGGGGCGCGAGTGGAAACACCATATATTTT. Translation: CASSYGGASGNTIYF.

V is TRBV24-1 and J is TRBJ1-5, with 9 bases that match TRBD1. This CDR3 region has 12 residues. In germline, CDR1 is KGHDR, CDR2 SFDVKD. V gave up 10 bases and J gave up 7 bases; unmatched junction bases: 4. Here the CDR3 reads CATQGAGQPQHF. The DNA for the CDR3 is TGTGCCACACAGGGGGCAGGGCAGCCCCAGCATTTT.

A single count supports this clone. The rearrangement links TRBV19 to TRBJ2-5; the D gene is possibly TRBD2 (7 bases). The germline V gene has CDR1 LNHDA and CDR2 SQIVND (reference sequence). The CDR3 contains 17 residues. Trimming left V 2 bases short and J 0 bases short, with 16 bases between. CDR3 sequence reads: CASSISRPGGHQETQYF. The CDR3, as DNA: TGTGCCAGTAGTATATCCCGTCCGGGGGGCCACCAAGAGACCCAGTACTTC.

The chain carries TRBV3-1 (or the pseudogene TRBV3-2) and TRBJ2-7; tentative D call: TRBD1 (5 bases). V was trimmed by 1 base and J by 10 bases, leaving 17 bases between them. CDR3 size: 14 residues. CDR1 is LGHDT and CDR2 is YNNKEL in the germline V gene (reference sequence). Here the CDR3 DNA reads TGTGCCAGCAGCCAAGTGGCCGTCGTGGGGCTTCAGTACTTC. It specifies CASSQVAVVGLQYF.

The rearrangement joins TRBV19 to TRBJ2-3, with a tentative D call TRBD2 (6 bases). The CDR3 has 16 amino acids. CDR1 is LNHDA, CDR2 SQIVND, per germline (reference sequence). V was trimmed by 6 bases and J by 6 bases, leaving 22 bases between them. The CDR3 is CASRTSGRDLRDTQYF. DNA for the CDR3: TGTGCCAGTAGGACCTCTGGGCGGGATCTGAGGGATACGCAGTATTTT.